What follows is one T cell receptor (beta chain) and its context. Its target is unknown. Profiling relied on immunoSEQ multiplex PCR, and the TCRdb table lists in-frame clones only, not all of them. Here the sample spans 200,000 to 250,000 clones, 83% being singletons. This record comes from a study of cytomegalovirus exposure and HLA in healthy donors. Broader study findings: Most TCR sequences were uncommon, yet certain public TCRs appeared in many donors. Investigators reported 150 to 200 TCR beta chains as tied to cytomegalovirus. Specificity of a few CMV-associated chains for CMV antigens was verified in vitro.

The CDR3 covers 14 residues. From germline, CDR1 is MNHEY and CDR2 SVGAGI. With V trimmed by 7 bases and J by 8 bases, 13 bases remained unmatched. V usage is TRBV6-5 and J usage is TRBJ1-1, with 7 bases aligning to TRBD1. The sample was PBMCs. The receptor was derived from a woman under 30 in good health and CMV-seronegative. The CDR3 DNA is TGTGCCAGCATCGTTTCGTCAGGGGGAACGGAAGCTTTCTTT. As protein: CASIVSSGGTEAFF.